This TCR beta chain is drawn from a study of patients and donors after allogeneic stem cell transplantation. This clonotype occurred a few times. Germline V gives CDR1 SGHTA, CDR2 FQGNSA. Germline trimming cut 0 bases from V and 5 bases from J; bases unmatched to any gene: 1. This CDR3 is 14 amino acids long. Via MiXCR, TCRdb re-called the RT-PCR reads, giving one row per CDR3 protein. The profile shows about 96,000 distinct CDR3 sequences, around 48% of them singletons. The gene calls are TRBV7-2 and TRBJ2-5, with TRBD1 matching over 9 bases. This clonotype was obtained from a human donor who was either an allogeneic HSCT recipient or a stem cell or donor lymphocyte infusion donor (not recorded which). It is not recorded whose cells these are; they may come from a transplant donor. Material: blood, either unsorted or a sorted T cell fraction (not recorded which). Here the CDR3 reads CASSLATGGETQYF. In DNA, the CDR3 is TGTGCCAGCAGCTTAGCGACAGGGGGTGAGACCCAGTACTTC.